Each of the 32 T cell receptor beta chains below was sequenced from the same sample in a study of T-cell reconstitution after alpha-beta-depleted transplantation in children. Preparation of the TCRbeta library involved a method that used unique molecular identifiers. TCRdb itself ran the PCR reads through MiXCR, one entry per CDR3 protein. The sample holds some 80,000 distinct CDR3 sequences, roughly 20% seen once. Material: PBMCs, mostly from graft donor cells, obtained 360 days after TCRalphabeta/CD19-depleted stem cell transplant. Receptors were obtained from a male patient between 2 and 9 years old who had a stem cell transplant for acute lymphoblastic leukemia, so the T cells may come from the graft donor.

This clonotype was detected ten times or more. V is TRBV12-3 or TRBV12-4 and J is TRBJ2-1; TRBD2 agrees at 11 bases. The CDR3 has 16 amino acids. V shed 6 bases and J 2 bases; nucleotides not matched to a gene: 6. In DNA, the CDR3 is TGTGCCAGCAGCCTCGGGACTAGCGGCCCCTACAATGAGCAGTTCTTC. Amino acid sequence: CASSLGTSGPYNEQFF.

The CDR3 protein is CASSLGRLTRGTQYF. The CDR3 nucleotides read TGTGCCAGCAGTTTAGGTCGGCTGACTAGAGGTACGCAGTATTTT. The chain has TRBV12-3 or TRBV12-4 and TRBJ2-3, with D perhaps TRBD2 (6 bases). This CDR3 region has 15 residues. Trimming left V 1 base short and J 8 bases short, with 16 bases between.

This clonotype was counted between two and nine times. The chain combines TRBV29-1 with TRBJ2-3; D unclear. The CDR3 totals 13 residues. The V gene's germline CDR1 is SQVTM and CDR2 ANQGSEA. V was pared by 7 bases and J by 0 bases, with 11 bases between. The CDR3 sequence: CSASRVSTDTQYF. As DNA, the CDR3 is TGCAGCGCCTCTCGGGTTAGCACAGATACGCAGTATTTT.

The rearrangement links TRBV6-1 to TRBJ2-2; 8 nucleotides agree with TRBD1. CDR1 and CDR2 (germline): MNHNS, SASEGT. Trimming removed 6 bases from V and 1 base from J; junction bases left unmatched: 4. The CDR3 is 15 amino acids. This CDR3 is CASRTGALNTGELFF. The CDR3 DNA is TGTGCCAGCAGGACAGGGGCGCTGAACACCGGGGAGCTGTTTTTT.

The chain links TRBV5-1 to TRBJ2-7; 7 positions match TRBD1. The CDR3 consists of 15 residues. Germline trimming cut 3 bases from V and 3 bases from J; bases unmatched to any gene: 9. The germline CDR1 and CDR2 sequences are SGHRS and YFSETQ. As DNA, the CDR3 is TGCGCCAGCAGCTCGAGGGACAGCGAAGTCTACGAGCAGTACTTC. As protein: CASSSRDSEVYEQYF.

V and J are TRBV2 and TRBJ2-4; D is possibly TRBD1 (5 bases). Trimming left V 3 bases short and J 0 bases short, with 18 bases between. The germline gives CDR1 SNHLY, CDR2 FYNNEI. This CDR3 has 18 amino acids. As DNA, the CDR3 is TGTGCCAGCAGTGACCCTCTCAGGGCTACCCAAGCCAAAAACATTCAGTACTTC. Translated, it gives CASSDPLRATQAKNIQYF.

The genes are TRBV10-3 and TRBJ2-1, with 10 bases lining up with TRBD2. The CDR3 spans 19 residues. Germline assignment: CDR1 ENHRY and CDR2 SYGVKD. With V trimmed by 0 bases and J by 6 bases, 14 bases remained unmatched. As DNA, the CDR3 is TGTGCCATCAGTGAGTCCAGGACTAGCGGAGGGTCCCCTTCCAATGAGCAGTTCTTC. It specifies CAISESRTSGGSPSNEQFF.

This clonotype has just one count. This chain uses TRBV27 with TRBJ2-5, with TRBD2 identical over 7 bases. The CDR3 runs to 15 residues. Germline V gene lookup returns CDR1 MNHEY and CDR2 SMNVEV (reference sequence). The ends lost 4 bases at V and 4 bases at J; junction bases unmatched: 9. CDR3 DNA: TGTGCCAGCAGTTCCCGGGACTACCCCGCAGAGACCCAGTACTTC. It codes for CASSSRDYPAETQYF.

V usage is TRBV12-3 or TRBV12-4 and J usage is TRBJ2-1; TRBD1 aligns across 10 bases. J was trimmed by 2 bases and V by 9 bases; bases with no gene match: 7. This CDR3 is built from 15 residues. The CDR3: CASTPGTGAYNEQFF. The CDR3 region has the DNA TGTGCCAGTACCCCCGGGACAGGGGCCTACAATGAGCAGTTCTTC.

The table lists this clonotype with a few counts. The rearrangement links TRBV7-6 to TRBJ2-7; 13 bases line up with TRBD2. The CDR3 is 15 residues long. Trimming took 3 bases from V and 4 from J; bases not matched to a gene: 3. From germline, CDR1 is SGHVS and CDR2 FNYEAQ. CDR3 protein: CASSLGLAGWYEQYF. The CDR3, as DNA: TGTGCCAGCAGCTTGGGACTAGCGGGATGGTACGAGCAGTACTTC.

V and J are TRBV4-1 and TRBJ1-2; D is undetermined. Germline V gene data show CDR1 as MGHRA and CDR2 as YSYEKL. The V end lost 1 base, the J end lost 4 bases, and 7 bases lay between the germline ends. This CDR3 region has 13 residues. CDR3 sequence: CASSQGDTYGYTF. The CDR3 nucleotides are TGCGCCAGCAGCCAAGGGGATACCTATGGCTACACCTTC.

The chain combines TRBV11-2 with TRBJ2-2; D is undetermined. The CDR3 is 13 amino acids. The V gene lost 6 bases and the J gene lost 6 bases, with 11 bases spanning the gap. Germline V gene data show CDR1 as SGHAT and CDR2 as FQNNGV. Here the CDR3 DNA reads TGTGCCAGCAGACCGACTTGGGCCGGGGAGCTGTTTTTT. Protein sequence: CASRPTWAGELFF.

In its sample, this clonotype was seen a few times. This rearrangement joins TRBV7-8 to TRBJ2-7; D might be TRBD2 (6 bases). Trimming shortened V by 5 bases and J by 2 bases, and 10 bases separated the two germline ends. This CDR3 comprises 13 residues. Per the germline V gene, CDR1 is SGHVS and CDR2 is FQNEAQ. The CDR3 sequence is CASSPAGTYEQYF. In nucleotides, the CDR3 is TGTGCCAGCAGCCCAGCGGGTACCTACGAGCAGTACTTC. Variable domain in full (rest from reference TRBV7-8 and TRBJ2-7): GAGVSQSPRYKVAKRGQDVALRCDPISGHVSLFWYQQALGQGPEFLTYFQNEAQLDKSGLPSDRFFAERPEGSVSTLKIQRTQQEDSAVYLCASSPAGTYEQYFGPGTRLTVT.

CDR3 sequence (DNA): TGTGCCAGCAGTTACTTCCTGACAGGGGGAGATACGCAGTATTTT. Protein product: CASSYFLTGGDTQYF. The rearrangement joins TRBV6-5 to TRBJ2-3; 9 bases are a match to TRBD1. CDR1 MNHEY and CDR2 SVGAGI come from the germline V gene. The CDR3 runs 15 residues. The V segment lost 1 base and the J segment 5 bases; nucleotides outside the gene matches: 4.

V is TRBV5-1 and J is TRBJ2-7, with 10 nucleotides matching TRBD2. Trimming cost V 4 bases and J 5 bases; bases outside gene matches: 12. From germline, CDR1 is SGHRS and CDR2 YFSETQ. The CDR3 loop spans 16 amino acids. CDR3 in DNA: TGCGCCAGCAGCCTGCGTCCGGGACTAGCGTCTCACGAGCAGTACTTC. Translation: CASSLRPGLASHEQYF. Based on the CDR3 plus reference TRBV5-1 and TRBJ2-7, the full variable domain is KAGVTQTPRYLIKTRGQQVTLSCSPISGHRSVSWYQQTPGQGLQFLFEYFSETQRNKGNFPGRFSGRQFSNSRSEMNVSTLELGDSALYLCASSLRPGLASHEQYFGPGTRLTVT.

CDR3 sequence (DNA): TGTGCCAGCAGTGGAGGAAGCCTGGATGAAAAACTGTTTTTT. Protein sequence: CASSGGSLDEKLFF. This chain links TRBV6-1 with TRBJ1-4; no clear D gene. The CDR3 runs 14 residues. V was pared by 4 bases and J by 6 bases, with 12 bases between. Germline CDR1 is MNHNS and CDR2 is SASEGT.

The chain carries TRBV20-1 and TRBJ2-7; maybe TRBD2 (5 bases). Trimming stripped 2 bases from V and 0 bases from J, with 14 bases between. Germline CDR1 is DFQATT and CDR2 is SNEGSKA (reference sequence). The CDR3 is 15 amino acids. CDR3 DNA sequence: TGCAGTGCTAGAACTCCCGGGAAGAGCTCCTACGAGCAGTACTTC. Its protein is CSARTPGKSSYEQYF.

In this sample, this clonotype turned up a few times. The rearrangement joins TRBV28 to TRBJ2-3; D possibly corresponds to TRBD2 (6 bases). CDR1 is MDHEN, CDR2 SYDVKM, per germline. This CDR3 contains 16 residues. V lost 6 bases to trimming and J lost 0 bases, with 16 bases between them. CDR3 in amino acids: CASSIYSGPSTDTQYF. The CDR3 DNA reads TGTGCCAGCAGCATCTATAGCGGACCTAGCACAGATACGCAGTATTTT. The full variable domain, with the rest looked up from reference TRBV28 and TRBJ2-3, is DVKVTQSSRYLVKRTGEKVFLECVQDMDHENMFWYRQDPGLGLRLIYFSYDVKMKEKGDIPEGYSVSREKKERFSLILESASTNQTSMYLCASSIYSGPSTDTQYFGPGTRLTVL.

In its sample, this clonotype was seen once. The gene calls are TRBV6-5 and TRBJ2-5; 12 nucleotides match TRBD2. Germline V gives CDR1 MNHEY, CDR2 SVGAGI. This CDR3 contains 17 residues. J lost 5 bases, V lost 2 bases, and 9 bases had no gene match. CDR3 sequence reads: CASSYGLAGTGAETQYF. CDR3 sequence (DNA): TGTGCCAGCAGTTACGGACTAGCGGGAACGGGGGCCGAGACCCAGTACTTC.

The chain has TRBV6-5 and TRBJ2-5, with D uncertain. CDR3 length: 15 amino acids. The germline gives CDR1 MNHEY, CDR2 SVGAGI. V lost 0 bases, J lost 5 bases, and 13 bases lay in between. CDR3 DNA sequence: TGTGCCAGCAGTTACTCTCGGGCTGGTTTCGAGACCCAGTACTTC. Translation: CASSYSRAGFETQYF.

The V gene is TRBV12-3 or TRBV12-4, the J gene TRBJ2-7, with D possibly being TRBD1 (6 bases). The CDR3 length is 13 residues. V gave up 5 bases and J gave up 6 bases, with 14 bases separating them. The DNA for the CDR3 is TGTGCCAGCAGTCCCGGCAGGGGACGCGAGCAGTACTTC. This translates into CASSPGRGREQYF.

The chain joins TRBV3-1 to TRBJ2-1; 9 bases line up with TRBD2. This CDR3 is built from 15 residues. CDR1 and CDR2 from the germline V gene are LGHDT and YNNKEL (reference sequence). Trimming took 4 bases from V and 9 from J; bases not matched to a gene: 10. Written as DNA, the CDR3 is TGTGCCAGCAGCCCTTGGCTAGCGGGATCCCTTGAGCAGTTCTTC. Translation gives CASSPWLAGSLEQFF.

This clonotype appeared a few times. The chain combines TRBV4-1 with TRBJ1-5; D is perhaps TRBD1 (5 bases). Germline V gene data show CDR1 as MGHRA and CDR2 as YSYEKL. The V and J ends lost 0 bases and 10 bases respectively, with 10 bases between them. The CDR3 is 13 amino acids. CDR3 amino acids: CASSQDGARPQHF. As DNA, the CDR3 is TGCGCCAGCAGCCAAGATGGGGCTCGACCCCAGCATTTT.

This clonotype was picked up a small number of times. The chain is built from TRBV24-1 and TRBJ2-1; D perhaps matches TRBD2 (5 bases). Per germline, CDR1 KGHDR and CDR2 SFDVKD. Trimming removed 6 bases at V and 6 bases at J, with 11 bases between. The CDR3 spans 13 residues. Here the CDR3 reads CATSMGSANEQFF. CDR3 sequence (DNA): TGTGCCACCAGTATGGGTAGCGCCAATGAGCAGTTCTTC.

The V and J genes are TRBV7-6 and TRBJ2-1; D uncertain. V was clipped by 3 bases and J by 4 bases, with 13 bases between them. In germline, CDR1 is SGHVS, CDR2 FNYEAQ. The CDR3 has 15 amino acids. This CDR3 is CASSLSGTKYNEQFF. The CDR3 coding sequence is TGTGCCAGCAGCTTGTCAGGAACCAAATACAATGAGCAGTTCTTC. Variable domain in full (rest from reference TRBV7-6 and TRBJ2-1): GAGVSQSPRYKVTKRGQDVALRCDPISGHVSLYWYRQALGQGPEFLTYFNYEAQQDKSGLPNDRFSAERPEGSISTLTIQRTEQRDSAMYRCASSLSGTKYNEQFFGPGTRLTVL.

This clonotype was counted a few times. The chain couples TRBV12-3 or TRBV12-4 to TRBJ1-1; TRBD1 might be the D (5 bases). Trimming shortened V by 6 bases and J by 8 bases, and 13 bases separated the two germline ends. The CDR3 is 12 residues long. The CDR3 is CASRGTDGEAFF. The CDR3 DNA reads TGTGCCAGCAGAGGGACGGATGGAGAAGCTTTCTTT.

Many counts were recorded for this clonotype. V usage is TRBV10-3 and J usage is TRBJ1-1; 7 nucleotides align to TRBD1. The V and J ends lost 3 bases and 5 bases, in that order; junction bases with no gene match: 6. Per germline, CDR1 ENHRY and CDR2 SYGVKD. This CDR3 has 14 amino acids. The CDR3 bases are TGTGCCATCAGTGAAAGCCAGGGGGTGACTGAAGCTTTCTTT. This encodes CAISESQGVTEAFF.

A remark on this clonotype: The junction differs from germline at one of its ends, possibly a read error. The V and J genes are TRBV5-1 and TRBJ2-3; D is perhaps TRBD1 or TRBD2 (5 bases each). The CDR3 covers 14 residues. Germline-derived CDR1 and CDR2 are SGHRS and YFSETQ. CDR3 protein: CASSWGKGTDTQYF. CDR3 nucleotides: TGCGCCAGCAGCTGGGGGAAAGGCACGGATACGCAGTATTTT.

This CDR3 reads CASTFPGLAGYYEQYF. As DNA, the CDR3 is TGCGCCAGCACATTCCCGGGACTAGCGGGGTATTACGAGCAGTACTTC. This chain uses TRBV5-1 with TRBJ2-7, with TRBD2 matching 13 bases. Per the germline V gene, CDR1 is SGHRS and CDR2 is YFSETQ. J lost 4 bases, V lost 6 bases, and 10 bases had no gene match. CDR3 length: 16 amino acids.

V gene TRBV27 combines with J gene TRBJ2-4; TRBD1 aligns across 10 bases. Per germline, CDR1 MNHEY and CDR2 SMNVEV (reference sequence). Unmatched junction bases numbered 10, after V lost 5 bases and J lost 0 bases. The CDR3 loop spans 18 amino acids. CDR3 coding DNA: TGTGCCAGCAGTCTGGGACAGGGGTCCGGGTTAGCCAAAAACATTCAGTACTTC. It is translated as CASSLGQGSGLAKNIQYF.

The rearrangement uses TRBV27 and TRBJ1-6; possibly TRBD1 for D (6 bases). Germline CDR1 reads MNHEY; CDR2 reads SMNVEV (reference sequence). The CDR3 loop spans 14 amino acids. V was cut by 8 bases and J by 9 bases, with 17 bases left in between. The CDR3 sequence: CASGYLDRPSPLHF. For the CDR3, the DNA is TGTGCCAGCGGGTACCTTGACAGGCCTTCACCCCTCCACTTT.

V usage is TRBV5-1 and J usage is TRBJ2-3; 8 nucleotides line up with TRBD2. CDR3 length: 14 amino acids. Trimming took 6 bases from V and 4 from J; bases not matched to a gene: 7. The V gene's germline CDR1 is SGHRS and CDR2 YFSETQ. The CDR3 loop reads CASISGLASDTQYF. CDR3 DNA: TGCGCCAGCATCTCTGGACTAGCTTCAGATACGCAGTATTTT.